This T cell receptor beta chain is drawn from a study of shared clonotypes between healthy human individuals. Across the study: Each donor's CD4 naive and CD4 memory cells filled three plates apiece, CD8 naive two, and CD8 memory one.

Here immunoSEQ multiplex PCR was the method, and the copy in TCRdb shows in-frame clones only, minus some. The sample has approximately 1.4 million clones, around 98% seen once; the top ten hold roughly 0.4%. Germline lookup yields CDR1 MNHNY and CDR2 SVGAGI (reference sequence). The CDR3 is made up of 16 amino acids. J gave up 2 bases and V 2 bases, and 6 bases lay outside the gene matches. J is TRBJ2-7 and V is TRBV6-6; TRBD2 matches at 10 bases. The receptor was derived from a man younger than 40 in good health. Material for sequencing was naive CD4+ T cells sorted from blood. Subset defined: CD45RA+ positively selected. The chain's CDR3 is CASSYALAGAAYEQYF. In DNA form, the CDR3 reads TGTGCCAGCAGTTACGCCCTAGCGGGAGCTGCCTACGAGCAGTACTTC.